This T cell receptor beta chain is from a study of blood T cell repertoires in COVID-19. The germline V gene encodes CDR1 LGHDT and CDR2 YNNKEL (reference sequence). Trimming removed 4 bases from V and 5 bases from J, with 5 bases in between. CDR3 length: 11 residues. Here immunoSEQ multiplex PCR was the method, and the copy in TCRdb shows in-frame clones only, minus some. The sample contains some 54,000 clones, less than 90% of which appear only once. The J gene is TRBJ2-5, the V gene TRBV3-1 (or the pseudogene TRBV3-2); D is uncertain. This clonotype was obtained from a woman aged 55-69 years with acute or convalescent COVID-19. Sequenced material: peripheral blood. The CDR3 protein is CASSLSETQYF. The CDR3 DNA reads as TGTGCCAGCAGCCTTAGCGAGACCCAGTACTTC.